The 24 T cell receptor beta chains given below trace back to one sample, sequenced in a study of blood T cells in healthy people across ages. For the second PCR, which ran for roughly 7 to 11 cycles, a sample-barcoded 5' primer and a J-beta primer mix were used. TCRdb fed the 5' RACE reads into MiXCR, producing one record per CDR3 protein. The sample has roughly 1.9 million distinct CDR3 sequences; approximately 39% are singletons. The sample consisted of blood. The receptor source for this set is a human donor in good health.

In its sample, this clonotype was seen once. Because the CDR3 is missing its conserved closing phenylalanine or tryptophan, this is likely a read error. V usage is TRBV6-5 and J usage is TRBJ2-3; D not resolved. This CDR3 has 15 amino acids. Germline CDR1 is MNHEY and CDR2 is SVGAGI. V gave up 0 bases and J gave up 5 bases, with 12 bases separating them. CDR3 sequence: CASSYSSSSRDTQYY. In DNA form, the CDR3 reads TGTGCCAGCAGTTACTCCTCGTCTTCAAGAGATACGCAGTATTAT.

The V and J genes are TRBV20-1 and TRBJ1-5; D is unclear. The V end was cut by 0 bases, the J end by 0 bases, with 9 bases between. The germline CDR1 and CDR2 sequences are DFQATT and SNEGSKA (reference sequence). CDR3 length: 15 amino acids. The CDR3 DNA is TGCAGTGCTAGAGATGGGCTAGGTAGCAATCAGCCCCAGCATTTT. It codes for CSARDGLGSNQPQHF.

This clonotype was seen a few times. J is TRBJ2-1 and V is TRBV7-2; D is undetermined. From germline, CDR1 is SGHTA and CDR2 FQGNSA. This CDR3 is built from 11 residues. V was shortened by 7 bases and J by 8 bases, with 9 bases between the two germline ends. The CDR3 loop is CASTSNHEQFF. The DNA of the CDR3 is TGTGCCAGCACATCCAATCATGAGCAGTTCTTC.

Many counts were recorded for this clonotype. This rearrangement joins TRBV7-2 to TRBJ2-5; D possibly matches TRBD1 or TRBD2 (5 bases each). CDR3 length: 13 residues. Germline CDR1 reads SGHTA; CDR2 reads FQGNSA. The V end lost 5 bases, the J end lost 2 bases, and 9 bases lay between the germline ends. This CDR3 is CASSRGRQETQYF. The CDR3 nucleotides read TGTGCCAGCAGCCGGGGACGTCAAGAGACCCAGTACTTC. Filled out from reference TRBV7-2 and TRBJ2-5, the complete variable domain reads GAGVSQSPSNKVTEKGKDVELRCDPISGHTALYWYRQSLGQGLEFLIYFQGNSAPDKSGLPSDRFSAERTGGSVSTLTIQRTQQEDSAVYLCASSRGRQETQYFGPGTRLLVL.

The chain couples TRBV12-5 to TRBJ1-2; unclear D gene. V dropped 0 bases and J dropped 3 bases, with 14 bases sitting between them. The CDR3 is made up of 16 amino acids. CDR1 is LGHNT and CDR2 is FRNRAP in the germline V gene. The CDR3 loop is CASGLVVGVWDYGYTF. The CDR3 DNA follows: TGTGCTAGTGGTTTGGTCGTCGGGGTGTGGGACTATGGCTACACCTTC.

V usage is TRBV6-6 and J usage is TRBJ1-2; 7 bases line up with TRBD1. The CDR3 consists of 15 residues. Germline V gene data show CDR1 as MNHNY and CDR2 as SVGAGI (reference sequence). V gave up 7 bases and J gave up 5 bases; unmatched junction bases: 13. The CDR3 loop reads CASNPVDRDTYGYTF. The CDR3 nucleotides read TGTGCCAGCAACCCAGTCGACAGGGACACGTATGGCTACACCTTC.

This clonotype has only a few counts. CDR3 residues: CSARDLVAHNEQFF. The CDR3 DNA sequence: TGCAGTGCTAGAGATCTGGTGGCCCACAATGAGCAGTTCTTC. The V and J genes are TRBV20-1 and TRBJ2-1; D gene unclear. CDR1 and CDR2 (germline): DFQATT, SNEGSKA (reference sequence). Trimming pared 0 bases from V and 5 bases from J, leaving 11 bases between. There are 14 residues in the CDR3.

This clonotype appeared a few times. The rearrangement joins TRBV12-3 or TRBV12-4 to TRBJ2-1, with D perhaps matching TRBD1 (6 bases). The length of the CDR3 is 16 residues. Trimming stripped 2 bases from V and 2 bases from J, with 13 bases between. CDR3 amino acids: CASSLFWQGPYNEQFF. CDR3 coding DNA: TGTGCCAGCAGTTTATTCTGGCAGGGGCCCTACAATGAGCAGTTCTTC.

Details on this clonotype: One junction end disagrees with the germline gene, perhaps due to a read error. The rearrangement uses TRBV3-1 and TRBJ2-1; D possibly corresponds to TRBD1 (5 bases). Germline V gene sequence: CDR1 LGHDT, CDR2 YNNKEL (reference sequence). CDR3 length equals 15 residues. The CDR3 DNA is TGTGCCAACCAAACTGGGGCCCAATACTACAATGGGCAGTTCTTC. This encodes CANQTGAQYYNGQFF.

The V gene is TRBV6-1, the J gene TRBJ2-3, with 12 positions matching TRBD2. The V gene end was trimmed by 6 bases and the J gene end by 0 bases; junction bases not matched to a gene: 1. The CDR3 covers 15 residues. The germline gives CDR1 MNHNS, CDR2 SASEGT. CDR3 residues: CASSGLAGSTDTQYF. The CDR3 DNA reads TGTGCCAGCAGCGGACTAGCGGGGAGCACAGATACGCAGTATTTT.

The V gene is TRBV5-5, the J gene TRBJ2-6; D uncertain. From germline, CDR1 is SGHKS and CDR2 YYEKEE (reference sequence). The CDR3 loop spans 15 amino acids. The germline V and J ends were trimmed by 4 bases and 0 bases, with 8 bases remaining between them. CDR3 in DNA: TGTGCCAGCAGCGAGGTCTTCTCTGGGGCCAACGTCCTGACTTTC. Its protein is CASSEVFSGANVLTF. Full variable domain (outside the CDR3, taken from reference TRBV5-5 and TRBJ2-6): DAGVTQSPTHLIKTRGQQVTLRCSPISGHKSVSWYQQVLGQGPQFIFQYYEKEERGRGNFPDRFSARQFPNYSSELNVNALLLGDSALYLCASSEVFSGANVLTFGAGSRLTVL.

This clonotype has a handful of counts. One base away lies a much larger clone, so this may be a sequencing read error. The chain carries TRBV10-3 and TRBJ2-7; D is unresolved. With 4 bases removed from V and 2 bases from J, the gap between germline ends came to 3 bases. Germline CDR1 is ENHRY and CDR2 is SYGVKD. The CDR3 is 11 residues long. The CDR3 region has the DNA TGTGCCATCAGTGCTACCTACGAGCAGTACTTC. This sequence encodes CAISATYEQYF.

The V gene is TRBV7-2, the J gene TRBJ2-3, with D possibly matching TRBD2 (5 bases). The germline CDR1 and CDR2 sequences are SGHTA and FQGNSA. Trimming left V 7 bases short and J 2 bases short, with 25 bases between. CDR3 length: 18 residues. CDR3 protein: CASNIIGSLPTTTDTQYF. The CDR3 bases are TGTGCCAGCAATATCATAGGGAGCCTCCCCACTACCACAGATACGCAGTATTTT.

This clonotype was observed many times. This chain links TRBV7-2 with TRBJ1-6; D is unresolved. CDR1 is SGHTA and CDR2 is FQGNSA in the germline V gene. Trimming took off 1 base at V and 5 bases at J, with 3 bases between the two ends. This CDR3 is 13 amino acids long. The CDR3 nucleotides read TGTGCCAGCAGCTTAGTGGATAATTCACCCCTCCACTTT. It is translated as CASSLVDNSPLHF. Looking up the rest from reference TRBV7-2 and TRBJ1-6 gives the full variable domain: GAGVSQSPSNKVTEKGKDVELRCDPISGHTALYWYRQSLGQGLEFLIYFQGNSAPDKSGLPSDRFSAERTGGSVSTLTIQRTQQEDSAVYLCASSLVDNSPLHFGNGTRLTVT.

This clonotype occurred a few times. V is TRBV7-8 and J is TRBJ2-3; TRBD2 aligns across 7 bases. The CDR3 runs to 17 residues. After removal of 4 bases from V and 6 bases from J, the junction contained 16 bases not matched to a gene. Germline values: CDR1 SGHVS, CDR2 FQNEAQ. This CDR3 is CASSSTRTRPSPDTQYF. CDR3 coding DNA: TGTGCCAGCAGCTCTACACGGACTAGACCCTCACCGGATACGCAGTATTTT.

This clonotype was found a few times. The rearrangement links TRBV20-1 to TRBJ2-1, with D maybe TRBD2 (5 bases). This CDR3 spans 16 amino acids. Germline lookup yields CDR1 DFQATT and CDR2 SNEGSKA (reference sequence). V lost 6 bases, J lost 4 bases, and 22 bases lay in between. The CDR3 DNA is TGCAGTGCACCTCGGACGGACCACAGAGGGTACAATGAGCAGTTCTTC. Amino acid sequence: CSAPRTDHRGYNEQFF.

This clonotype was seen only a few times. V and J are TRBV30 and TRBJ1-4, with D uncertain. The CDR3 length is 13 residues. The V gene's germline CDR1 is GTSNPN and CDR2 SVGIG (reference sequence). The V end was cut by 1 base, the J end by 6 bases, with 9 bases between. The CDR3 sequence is CAWSGGFDEKLFF. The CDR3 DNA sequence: TGTGCCTGGAGTGGAGGTTTCGATGAAAAACTGTTTTTT.

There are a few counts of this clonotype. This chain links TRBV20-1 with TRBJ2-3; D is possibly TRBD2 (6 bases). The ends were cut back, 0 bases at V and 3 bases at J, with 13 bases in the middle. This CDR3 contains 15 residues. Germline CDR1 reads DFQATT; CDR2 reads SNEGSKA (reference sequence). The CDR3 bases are TGCAGTGCTAGAGACCGACGGAGCGGGACAGATACGCAGTATTTT. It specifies CSARDRRSGTDTQYF.

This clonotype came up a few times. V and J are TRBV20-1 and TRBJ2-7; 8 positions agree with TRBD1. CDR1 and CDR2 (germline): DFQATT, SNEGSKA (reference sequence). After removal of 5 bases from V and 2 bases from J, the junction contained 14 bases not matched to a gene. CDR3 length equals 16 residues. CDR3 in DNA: TGCAGTGCTTCAAGGACAGGGACGGGGAACGCCTACGAGCAGTACTTC. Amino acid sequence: CSASRTGTGNAYEQYF.

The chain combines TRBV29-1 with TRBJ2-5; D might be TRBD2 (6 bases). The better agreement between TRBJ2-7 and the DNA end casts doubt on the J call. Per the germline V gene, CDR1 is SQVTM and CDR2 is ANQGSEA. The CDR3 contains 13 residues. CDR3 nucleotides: TGCAGCGTTGGAGGAGGGGTTCTGTACGAGCAGTACTTC. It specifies CSVGGGVLYEQYF.

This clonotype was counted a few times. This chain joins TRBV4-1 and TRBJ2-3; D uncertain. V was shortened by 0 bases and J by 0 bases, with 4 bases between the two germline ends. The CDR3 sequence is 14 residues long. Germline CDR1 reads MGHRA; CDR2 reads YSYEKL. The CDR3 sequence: CASSQERSTDTQYF. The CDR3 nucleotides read TGCGCCAGCAGCCAAGAGAGGAGCACAGATACGCAGTATTTT.

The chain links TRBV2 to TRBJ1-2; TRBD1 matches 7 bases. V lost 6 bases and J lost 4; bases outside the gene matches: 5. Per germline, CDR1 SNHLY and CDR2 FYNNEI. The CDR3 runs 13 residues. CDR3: CASRWTGPYGYTF. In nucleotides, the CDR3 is TGTGCCAGCAGGTGGACAGGACCCTATGGCTACACCTTC.

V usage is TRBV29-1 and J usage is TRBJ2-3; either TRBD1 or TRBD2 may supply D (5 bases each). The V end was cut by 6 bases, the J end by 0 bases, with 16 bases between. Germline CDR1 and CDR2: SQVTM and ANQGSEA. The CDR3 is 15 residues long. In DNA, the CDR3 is TGCAGCGTAGCCGGGACCGCGGCTAGCACAGATACGCAGTATTTT. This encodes CSVAGTAASTDTQYF.

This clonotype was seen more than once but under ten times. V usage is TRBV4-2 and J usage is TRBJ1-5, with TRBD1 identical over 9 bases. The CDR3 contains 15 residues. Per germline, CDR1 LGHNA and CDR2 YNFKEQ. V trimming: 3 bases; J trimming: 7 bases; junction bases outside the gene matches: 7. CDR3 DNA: TGTGCCAGCAGCCATACAGGGGGCGGTGTGCAGCCCCAGCATTTT. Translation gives CASSHTGGGVQPQHF.